These T cell receptor beta chains were read from a single sample in a study of blood T cell repertoires in COVID-19. The data were produced by immunoSEQ multiplex PCR, yet TCRdb's version contains in-frame clones alone and is incomplete. The sample has 68,000 or so clones, 86% seen once. Sequenced material: peripheral blood. These receptors originate from a man aged 45-65 years with acute or convalescent COVID-19. The CDR3 runs from the conserved cysteine through the conserved F or W. A D gene is named only where the DNA matches it firmly. A clone size is listed for some rows: how often the clone was seen (once, few, many), or a class if it is expanded.

D,J,size,V,DNA,CDR3
TRBD1,TRBJ1-3,NA,TRBV15,TGTGCCACCAGCAGGGGACAGAGAAACTCTGGAAACACCATATATTTT,CATSRGQRNSGNTIYF
NA,TRBJ2-3,NA,TRBV19,TGTGCCAGTAGTATAGGGCCCAGCACAGATACGCAGTATTTT,CASSIGPSTDTQYF
NA,TRBJ1-1,NA,TRBV7-3,TGTGCCAGCAGCCCGTACATGAACACTGAAGCTTTCTTT,CASSPYMNTEAFF
NA,TRBJ2-1,NA,TRBV12-3/TRBV12-4,TGTGCCAGCAGTCCTGACACCTACAATGAGCAGTTCTTC,CASSPDTYNEQFF
NA,TRBJ1-2,once,TRBV7-9,TGTGCCAGCAGCGTCGACAGGTTTAACTATGGCTACACCTTC,CASSVDRFNYGYTF
TRBD1,TRBJ1-3,few,TRBV7-2,TGTGCCAGCAGCTTCTCCGGGACAGTTCAAACGGCTGGAAACACCATATATTTT,CASSFSGTVQTAGNTIYF
NA,TRBJ1-6,NA,TRBV23-1,TGCGCCAGCAGTCAATCGAAAGTGGGACAATATAATTCACCCCTCCACTTT,CASSQSKVGQYNSPLHF
NA,TRBJ2-7,NA,TRBV5-4,TGTGCCAGCAGCTTGGTAGGGGACGAGCAGTACTTC,CASSLVGDEQYF
TRBD2,TRBJ2-3,NA,TRBV7-3,TGTGCCAGCAGCGCCGTCGGCGGGGGGGCCGATACGCAGTATTTT,CASSAVGGGADTQYF
TRBD1,TRBJ2-3,NA,TRBV5-1,TGCGCCAGCAGCCCCCAGACAGGGGGTCGTGATACGCAGTATTTT,CASSPQTGGRDTQYF
TRBD1,TRBJ1-2,NA,TRBV10-3,TGTGCCATCAGTGAGACCGGACAGGGTGGGGGTGGCTACACCTTC,CAISETGQGGGGYTF
NA,TRBJ2-7,NA,TRBV3-1/TRBV3-2,TGTGCCAGCAGCCTCAAGTTGGGCAGGGGTAACGGGGAGCAGTACTTC,CASSLKLGRGNGEQYF
NA,TRBJ1-5,few,TRBV2,TGTGCCAGCAGTGGACAGGCGATCAATCAGCCCCAGCATTTT,CASSGQAINQPQHF
NA,TRBJ2-7,NA,TRBV6-1,TGTGCCAGCAGTGCCTACGGAGGGGCCGCAGCTTACGAGCAGTACTTC,CASSAYGGAAAYEQYF
TRBD1,TRBJ1-2,NA,TRBV2,TGTGCCAGCAGTGAAGCGAGGGGGGACAGCTTCTATGGCTACACCTTC,CASSEARGDSFYGYTF
NA,TRBJ1-6,NA,TRBV25-1,TGTGCCAGCAGTTCCAGGGATAATTCACCCCTCCACTTT,CASSSRDNSPLHF
TRBD2,TRBJ2-7,NA,TRBV14,TGTGCCAGCAGCCCCCTAAGGGGGGGACTAGCGGGAGGGTTATCCTACGAGCAGTACTTC,CASSPLRGGLAGGLSYEQYF
TRBD2,TRBJ2-3,NA,TRBV30,TGTGCCTGGAGTCTAGCGGGGGTCACAGATACGCAGTATTTT,CAWSLAGVTDTQYF
TRBD1,TRBJ1-2,NA,TRBV2,TGTGCCAGCAGCGAAACAGGGGGGCTGGGTGGCTACACCTTC,CASSETGGLGGYTF
TRBD1,TRBJ1-4,NA,TRBV7-6,TGTGCCAGCACCCCCAGGGGGGTTCTGTTACCGACTGAAAAACTGTTTTTT,CASTPRGVLLPTEKLFF
TRBD2,TRBJ2-7,NA,TRBV11-3,TGTGCCAGCAGCTTCGGGGGGGGCTACGAGCAGTACTTC,CASSFGGGYEQYF
NA,TRBJ1-2,NA,TRBV6-5,TGTGCCAGCAGAAGGGACATCGGCGACTATGGCTACACCTTC,CASRRDIGDYGYTF
NA,TRBJ1-3,NA,TRBV7-8,TGTGCCAGCAGCCGGACAGACTCTGGAAACACCATATATTTT,CASSRTDSGNTIYF
TRBD1,TRBJ1-2,NA,TRBV11-2,TGTGCCAGCAGCTCCCTCCGAGGACAGGGGTATGGCTACACCTTC,CASSSLRGQGYGYTF
TRBD2,TRBJ2-3,NA,TRBV5-8,TGTGCCAGCAGCTCCGGGGGGGTGGAGCAGTATTTT,CASSSGGVEQYF
TRBD1,TRBJ1-4,NA,TRBV19,TGTGCCAGTAGCAACCCGGGACAGGGAGATGAAAAACTGTTTTTT,CASSNPGQGDEKLFF